Below are 6 T cell receptor beta chains sequenced from a single sample in a study of blood T cell repertoires in COVID-19. Assay used: immunoSEQ multiplex PCR; TCRdb lists only in-frame clones, some missing. The sample shows around 250,000 clones, approximately 90% of them seen only once. Input material: PBMCs or T cells enriched from blood (not recorded which). The receptors originated from a woman aged 25 to 39 with acute COVID-19.

This chain links TRBV28 with TRBJ1-4, with D possibly TRBD1 on 6 matching bases. This CDR3 has 16 amino acids. Trimming removed 6 bases from V and 9 bases from J, with 23 bases in between. From germline, CDR1 is MDHEN and CDR2 SYDVKM. The CDR3 region has the DNA TGTGCCAGCAGACCACCCCAACAGGGACCCCAACAAAAACTGTTTTTT. It encodes CASRPPQQGPQQKLFF.

The chain combines TRBV10-3 with TRBJ2-2; the match to TRBD1 covers 7 bases. This CDR3 is 15 amino acids long. Per germline, CDR1 ENHRY and CDR2 SYGVKD. J gave up 4 bases and V 6 bases, and 8 bases lay outside the gene matches. DNA for the CDR3: TGTGCCATCAGCGGACAGGTCCTGAGCACCGGGGAGCTGTTTTTT. It is translated as CAISGQVLSTGELFF.

The chain combines TRBV2 with TRBJ2-7; TRBD1 aligns across 8 bases. The V segment lost 10 bases and the J segment 2 bases; nucleotides outside the gene matches: 10. CDR1 is SNHLY, CDR2 FYNNEI, per germline. CDR3 length: 14 residues. CDR3 coding DNA: TGTGCCAATACGCGGGACAGGCACACCTACGAGCAGTACTTC. It yields the protein CANTRDRHTYEQYF.

The chain carries TRBV10-3 and TRBJ2-1, with D possibly being TRBD2 (6 bases). CDR1 ENHRY and CDR2 SYGVKD come from the germline V gene. CDR3 size: 14 residues. V was cut by 7 bases and J by 5 bases, with 15 bases left in between. This CDR3 reads CAIKSSGPDNEQFF. The DNA of the CDR3 is TGTGCCATCAAGAGTAGCGGCCCGGACAATGAGCAGTTCTTC.

This CDR3 reads CASSLGREAYEQYF. The CDR3 DNA reads as TGCGCCAGCAGCTTGGGCAGGGAAGCCTACGAGCAGTACTTC. The chain couples TRBV5-1 to TRBJ2-7; D is perhaps TRBD1 (5 bases). CDR1 is SGHRS, CDR2 YFSETQ, per germline. Trimming stripped 0 bases from V and 2 bases from J, with 9 bases between. The CDR3 length is 14 residues.

The chain joins TRBV18 to TRBJ2-3; no definite D call. Germline V CDR1 and CDR2: KGHSH, LQKENI. The V gene lost 3 bases and the J gene lost 4 bases, with 8 bases spanning the gap. This CDR3 is 13 amino acids long. This CDR3 is CASSPSVSDTQYF. The CDR3 DNA follows: TGTGCCAGCTCACCTTCGGTTTCAGATACGCAGTATTTT.